This TCR beta chain was captured by sequencing in a study of shared clonotypes between healthy human individuals. The overall study: Donor composition was a couple of women and three men, aged 18 to 49. Researchers assigned three CD4 naive, three CD4 memory, two CD8 naive and one CD8 memory plate to each donor.

Template for every sorted-subset replicate PCR totaled about 0.2 ug DNA, about 30,000 T cell genomes. TCRdb keeps only in-frame clones here, not all; method: immunoSEQ multiplex PCR. Among a few million clones listed, more than 85% were seen once. In the case of this clone: Antigen unknown.

Study-wide results and caveats: Depth was large, yet rarefaction showed that sorted-subset sequencing was incomplete.

This TCR was sampled from a man aged 18 to 30 in good health. Some clones in this sample may be carry-over from other donors' samples. Sequencing was performed on naive CD4+ T cells from PBMCs. Subset of the sample: CD45RA+ positively selected.

CDR3 nucleotides: TGTGCCAGCAGCTTGGGGTCAGCTAACTATGGCTACACCTTC. Translated: CASSLGSANYGYTF. The chain uses TRBV5-6 and TRBJ1-2, with D unclear. V lost 0 bases to trimming and J lost 0 bases, with 6 bases between them. CDR1 SGHDT and CDR2 YYEEEE come from the germline V gene. The CDR3 sequence is 14 residues long.